Presented here are 18 T cell receptor beta chains from one specimen sequenced in a study of cytomegalovirus exposure and HLA in healthy donors. Primers included in the PCR were 60 Vbeta and 13 Jbeta primers. Method: immunoSEQ multiplex PCR; TCRdb's copy keeps in-frame clones and lacks some. This table lists approximately 210,000 clones. The sequencing sample was made of PBMCs. These receptors originate from a woman in her twenties or thirties in good health and CMV-seropositive.

The J gene is TRBJ2-7, the V gene TRBV6-6, with 9 bases fitting TRBD1. The length of the CDR3 is 14 residues. Unmatched junction bases numbered 4, after V lost 5 bases and J lost 2 bases. CDR1 is MNHNY and CDR2 is SVGAGI in the germline V gene (reference sequence). Here the CDR3 reads CASSTGTGTYEQYF. DNA for the CDR3: TGTGCCAGCAGTACCGGGACAGGGACCTACGAGCAGTACTTC.

The chain combines TRBV19 with TRBJ1-1; TRBD1 matches 7 bases. The CDR3 covers 11 residues. The J segment lost 5 bases and the V segment lost 8 bases, leaving 2 bases of the junction unmatched. Germline V gene lookup returns CDR1 LNHDA and CDR2 SQIVND (reference sequence). CDR3 in amino acids: CASQQGTEAFF. CDR3 DNA: TGTGCCAGTCAACAGGGGACTGAAGCTTTCTTT. Filled out from reference TRBV19 and TRBJ1-1, the complete variable domain reads DGGITQSPKYLFRKEGQNVTLSCEQNLNHDAMYWYRQDPGQGLRLIYYSQIVNDFQKGDIAEGYSVSREKKESFPLTVTSAQKNPTAFYLCASQQGTEAFFGQGTRLTVV.

CDR3 coding DNA: TGTGCCATCGGGACTAGTAACAATGAGCAGTTCTTC. Protein sequence: CAIGTSNNEQFF. V and J are TRBV10-3 and TRBJ2-1; 8 bases are a match to TRBD2. Germline CDR1 and CDR2: ENHRY and SYGVKD. The CDR3 length is 12 residues. V was clipped by 8 bases and J by 5 bases; unmatched bases: 2.

The V gene is TRBV5-1, the J gene TRBJ1-2, with D perhaps matching TRBD1 (5 bases). The CDR3 spans 15 residues. The germline V and J ends were trimmed by 0 bases and 1 base, with 10 bases remaining between them. Looked up from germline, CDR1 is SGHRS and CDR2 is YFSETQ. The CDR3 DNA sequence: TGCGCCAGCAGCTTGGGGCCCGACAGTAACTATGGCTACACCTTC. Its protein product is CASSLGPDSNYGYTF.

The rearrangement links TRBV2 to TRBJ2-7; TRBD1 aligns across 7 bases. Germline loops: CDR1 SNHLY, CDR2 FYNNEI. The V segment lost 5 bases and the J segment 2 bases; nucleotides outside the gene matches: 6. The CDR3 consists of 14 residues. CDR3 sequence reads: CASSSDRDPYEQYF. Written as DNA, the CDR3 is TGTGCCAGCAGTTCTGACAGGGACCCCTACGAGCAGTACTTC.

V and J are TRBV10-2 and TRBJ1-1; D is unclear. The ends were cut back, 4 bases at V and 4 bases at J, with 7 bases in the middle. Germline V gene data show CDR1 as WSHSY and CDR2 as SAAADI. The length of the CDR3 is 12 residues. The CDR3 bases are TGCGCCAGCAGTGGGGCATCCACTGAAGCTTTCTTT. It encodes CASSGASTEAFF.

The chain has TRBV10-3 and TRBJ1-2; the D gene is possibly TRBD1 (6 bases). V dropped 4 bases and J dropped 4 bases, with 10 bases sitting between them. Germline V CDR1 and CDR2: ENHRY, SYGVKD. The CDR3 runs to 13 residues. The CDR3 bases are TGTGCCATCAGTGGCGCAGGGGCCTATGGCTACACCTTC. Translating gives CAISGAGAYGYTF.

This chain links TRBV5-1 with TRBJ2-3, with TRBD2 as a possible D gene (5 bases). Germline V gene sequence: CDR1 SGHRS, CDR2 YFSETQ. The CDR3 has 12 residues. V was cut by 5 bases and J by 2 bases, with 6 bases left in between. CDR3 nucleotide sequence: TGCGCCAGCAGGGAGGCCACAGATACGCAGTATTTT. It codes for CASREATDTQYF.

The V call is TRBV6-5, the J call TRBJ2-1; TRBD2 aligns across 11 bases. The length of the CDR3 is 14 residues. J lost 8 bases, V lost 8 bases, and 8 bases had no gene match. Germline V gene sequence: CDR1 MNHEY, CDR2 SVGAGI. CDR3 residues: CASQVRLAGYEQFF. Here the CDR3 DNA reads TGTGCCAGCCAAGTGAGACTAGCGGGATATGAGCAGTTCTTC.

V usage is TRBV10-1 and J usage is TRBJ1-1; 9 bases map to TRBD1. The CDR3 length is 15 residues. V shed 1 base, J shed 5 bases, and the junction held 5 bases outside the gene matches. Germline V CDR1 and CDR2: WNHNN, SYGVQD (reference sequence). This chain's CDR3 is CASSEWNRGRTEAFF. The CDR3 nucleotides are TGCGCCAGCAGTGAGTGGAACAGGGGGCGTACTGAAGCTTTCTTT.

V is TRBV7-7 and J is TRBJ2-2; 10 bases line up with TRBD1. CDR3 size: 15 residues. The germline V gene encodes CDR1 SSHAT and CDR2 FNYEAQ (reference sequence). V shed 4 bases, J shed 6 bases, and the junction held 5 bases outside the gene matches. CDR3 residues: CASSSQTGGPGELFF. The DNA of the CDR3 is TGTGCCAGCAGCTCTCAGACAGGGGGCCCCGGGGAGCTGTTTTTT.

This chain uses TRBV29-1 with TRBJ2-7; 8 positions agree with TRBD1. CDR1 SQVTM and CDR2 ANQGSEA come from the germline V gene. The trim removed 7 bases at V and 3 bases at J, leaving 2 bases unmatched. CDR3 length: 11 amino acids. The CDR3 sequence is CSGGQGYEQYF. The CDR3 coding sequence is TGCAGCGGTGGACAGGGCTACGAGCAGTACTTC.

V usage is TRBV7-9 and J usage is TRBJ1-1, with D hard to call. V was shortened by 0 bases and J by 3 bases, with 14 bases between the two germline ends. Germline V gives CDR1 SEHNR, CDR2 FQNEAQ (reference sequence). The CDR3 has 16 residues. CDR3 sequence: CASSLAPGGSHTEAFF. The CDR3, as DNA: TGTGCCAGCAGCTTAGCGCCTGGAGGGTCTCACACTGAAGCTTTCTTT.

The chain carries TRBV19 and TRBJ1-2; D perhaps matches TRBD1 (6 bases). V was shortened by 2 bases and J by 2 bases, with 15 bases between the two germline ends. The CDR3 is 16 residues long. Per germline, CDR1 LNHDA and CDR2 SQIVND (reference sequence). The CDR3 DNA reads TGTGCCAGTAGTATAAGGTCCGATGGACAGAACTATGGCTACACCTTC. It yields the protein CASSIRSDGQNYGYTF.

The CDR3 loop is CASSFLYQTGRETQYF. CDR3 coding DNA: TGTGCCAGCAGTTTCCTATACCAGACAGGGCGCGAGACCCAGTACTTC. The gene calls are TRBV27 and TRBJ2-5, with 7 bases matching TRBD1. The CDR3 is made up of 16 amino acids. Germline loops: CDR1 MNHEY, CDR2 SMNVEV (reference sequence). After removal of 3 bases from V and 5 bases from J, the junction contained 12 bases not matched to a gene.

The chain joins TRBV7-2 to TRBJ2-7, with D perhaps TRBD2 (6 bases). Germline V gene sequence: CDR1 SGHTA, CDR2 FQGNSA. The ends were cut back, 6 bases at V and 2 bases at J, with 14 bases in the middle. The length of the CDR3 is 14 residues. The CDR3 loop reads CASSFQGGTYEQYF. CDR3 DNA: TGTGCCAGCAGTTTCCAGGGAGGCACCTACGAGCAGTACTTC.

The V gene is TRBV5-1, the J gene TRBJ1-4; no clear D. The germline V gene has CDR1 SGHRS and CDR2 YFSETQ. Trimming removed 4 bases at V and 6 bases at J, with 16 bases between. The CDR3 has 15 residues. The CDR3 nucleotides are TGCGCCAGCAGCGATTCCCCCCTCGGTTATGAAAAACTGTTTTTT. It encodes CASSDSPLGYEKLFF.

The chain uses TRBV7-2 and TRBJ1-6; 7 nucleotides match TRBD1. The CDR3 extends over 15 amino acids. Germline assignment: CDR1 SGHTA and CDR2 FQGNSA. The junction had 15 bases not matched to a gene; V was cut back by 5 bases and J by 14 bases. The CDR3 DNA sequence: TGTGCCAGCAGCCCCCCGGGACAGTCGGCGCGGACCCTCCACTTT. It translates to CASSPPGQSARTLHF.